These 31 T cell receptor beta chains came from one sample sequenced in a study of breast tumors, draining lymph nodes, adjacent tissues. TCRdb redid the calling of the multiplex PCR reads with MiXCR, one entry per CDR3 protein. The table has around 250,000 distinct CDR3 sequences, 30% to 35% seen once. The lymph nodes were axillary draining lymph nodes from breast cancer patients. The sequencing sample was made of axillary lymph node tissue. The receptors were sampled from a female donor with breast cancer. Some clones in this sample may be carry-over from other donors' samples.

This chain's CDR3 is CSARDGTQYGYTF. The CDR3, as DNA: TGCAGTGCTAGAGATGGGACACAGTATGGCTACACCTTC. The chain uses TRBV20-1 and TRBJ1-2, with a possible D match to TRBD1 (6 bases). The CDR3 is made up of 13 amino acids. V shed 0 bases and J shed 5 bases, with 10 bases lying between them. The germline V gene has CDR1 DFQATT and CDR2 SNEGSKA (reference sequence).

This clonotype came up many times. J is TRBJ1-6 and V is TRBV10-3; D is undetermined. The length of the CDR3 is 15 residues. V was shortened by 3 bases and J by 8 bases, with 14 bases between the two germline ends. Germline V gives CDR1 ENHRY, CDR2 SYGVKD. The DNA of the CDR3 is TGTGCCATCAGTGAAGGCGGGAGCTCTGATTCACCCCTCCACTTT. Translation gives CAISEGGSSDSPLHF.

This clonotype was picked up one time. This may be a read error: a much more frequent sequence differs by one nucleotide. J is TRBJ2-2 and V is TRBV20-1, with D possibly being TRBD2 (5 bases). The CDR3 is made up of 16 amino acids. Germline loops: CDR1 DFQATT, CDR2 SNEGSKA (reference sequence). The CDR3 nucleotides are TGCAGTGCTAGAGATACTAGAGCGTCCAACACCGGGGAGCTGCTTTTT. This encodes CSARDTRASNTGELLF.

This clonotype was found many times. The V and J genes are TRBV6-5 and TRBJ2-1; possible D gene TRBD1, 6 bases. V was pared by 6 bases and J by 8 bases, with 11 bases between. Germline V gives CDR1 MNHEY, CDR2 SVGAGI. The CDR3 sequence is 12 residues long. The CDR3 DNA sequence: TGTGCCAGCAGCCATAACAGGGATGAGCAGTTCTTC. Its translation is CASSHNRDEQFF.

This clonotype was recorded many times. J is TRBJ1-4 and V is TRBV7-2; D is possibly TRBD1 (5 bases). Trimming removed 5 bases from V and 12 bases from J, with 25 bases in between. The CDR3 runs to 16 residues. CDR1 and CDR2 (germline): SGHTA, FQGNSA. This CDR3 is CASSGPPNSVAGELFF. CDR3 coding DNA: TGTGCCAGCAGCGGACCTCCAAACAGCGTTGCGGGGGAACTGTTTTTT.

The table lists this clonotype with many counts. The chain uses TRBV7-8 and TRBJ2-2; D gene unclear. This CDR3 is 14 amino acids long. Germline V gene lookup returns CDR1 SGHVS and CDR2 FQNEAQ. Trimming pared 4 bases from V and 6 bases from J, leaving 12 bases between. The DNA for the CDR3 is TGTGCCAGCAGCTCCCCCGTTGGACCCGGGGAGCTGTTTTTT. It specifies CASSSPVGPGELFF.

This clonotype was counted a few times. In this CDR3 the conserved last residue, phenylalanine or tryptophan, is missing, so a read error is likely. The limits of the CDR3 on the DNA are not certain, so only TCRdb's listed CDR3 is given. The V call is TRBV7-2, the J call TRBJ1-1. The CDR3 is 14 amino acids long, termini counted. The germline V gene encodes CDR1 SGHTA and CDR2 FQGNSA. The CDR3 loop is CASSLGGVGGGLIM.

The chain joins TRBV6-4 to TRBJ1-4; maybe TRBD1 (6 bases). The CDR3 is made up of 15 amino acids. V gave up 7 bases and J gave up 4 bases, with 16 bases separating them. Germline CDR1 and CDR2: MRHNA and SNTAGT. In DNA, the CDR3 is TGTGCCAGCACCATTGAACAGGGCCTTAATGAAAAACTGTTTTTT. This translates into CASTIEQGLNEKLFF.

Details on this clonotype: A much larger clone differs by one base, so this may be a read error. This chain links TRBV4-3 with TRBJ2-2; D might be TRBD1 (5 bases). CDR1 is LGHNA and CDR2 is YSLEER in the germline V gene. V gave up 1 base and J gave up 6 bases, with 18 bases separating them. The CDR3 totals 17 residues. For the CDR3, the DNA is TGCGCCAGCAGCCAAGGCCCTAACAGGAGAATGGCCGGGGAGCTGTTTTTT. As protein: CASSQGPNRRMAGELFF.

This sequence joins TRBV9 and TRBJ2-1, with 9 bases matching TRBD1. CDR1 is SGDLS and CDR2 is YYNGEE in the germline V gene. The junction had 5 bases not matched to a gene; V was cut back by 0 bases and J by 7 bases. This CDR3 is built from 15 residues. The CDR3 bases are TGTGCCAGCAGCGTAGAGGGACAGGGAAATAATGAGCAGTTCTTC. Its protein product is CASSVEGQGNNEQFF.

Ten or more counts support this clonotype. The chain combines TRBV5-1 with TRBJ2-1; TRBD2 agrees at 9 bases. The CDR3 length is 14 residues. Per the germline V gene, CDR1 is SGHRS and CDR2 is YFSETQ. With 0 bases clipped from V and 8 bases from J, the junction kept 3 bases outside the gene matches. DNA for the CDR3: TGCGCCAGCAGCTTGGCCGGGACTAGCCATGAGCAGTTCTTC. It yields the protein CASSLAGTSHEQFF.

J is TRBJ2-1 and V is TRBV20-1, with D tentatively TRBD1 or TRBD2 (6 bases each). Trimming cost V 4 bases and J 2 bases, with 18 bases left between them. Germline loops: CDR1 DFQATT, CDR2 SNEGSKA (reference sequence). This CDR3 spans 16 amino acids. CDR3 residues: CSATEPRGGTYNEQFF. For the CDR3, the DNA is TGCAGTGCTACTGAACCCCGAGGGGGGACCTACAATGAGCAGTTCTTC.

The rearrangement joins TRBV27 to TRBJ1-2; perhaps TRBD1 as D (6 bases). CDR3 length: 14 residues. The V and J ends lost 5 bases and 4 bases respectively, with 14 bases between them. The germline V gene encodes CDR1 MNHEY and CDR2 SMNVEV (reference sequence). CDR3 protein: CASSPGQGTYGYTF. As DNA, the CDR3 is TGTGCCAGCAGTCCGGGACAAGGAACCTATGGCTACACCTTC.

Remarks on this clonotype: One junction end does not reproduce the germline sequence, and a read error may be involved. This chain uses TRBV11-1 with TRBJ1-5, with D perhaps TRBD1 (5 bases). The germline CDR1 and CDR2 sequences are SGHAT and FQDESV (reference sequence). The CDR3 is 11 residues long. DNA for the CDR3: TGTGCCAGCAGCGAGGGGCAGCACCAGCATTTT. Protein product: CASSEGQHQHF. The whole variable domain, remainder taken from reference TRBV11-1 and TRBJ1-5, is EAEVAQSPRYKITEKSQAVAFWCDPISGHATLYWYRQILGQGPELLVQFQDESVVDDSQLPKDRFSAERLKGVDSTLKIQPAELGDSAMYLCASSEGQHQHFGDGTRLSIL.

The rearrangement uses TRBV6-1 and TRBJ1-6; D possibly corresponds to TRBD1 (5 bases). The CDR3 sequence is 15 residues long. Germline values: CDR1 MNHNS, CDR2 SASEGT. V gave up 5 bases and J gave up 7 bases, with 15 bases separating them. CDR3 amino acids: CASSHNTRANSPLHF. The CDR3 nucleotides read TGTGCCAGCAGTCATAATACCAGGGCGAATTCACCCCTCCACTTT.

This sequence joins TRBV10-2 and TRBJ1-1; D gene uncertain. CDR3 length: 13 residues. Germline V gene sequence: CDR1 WSHSY, CDR2 SAAADI. V lost 6 bases, J lost 0 bases, and 8 bases lay in between. The CDR3: CASRWTVNTEAFF. CDR3 sequence (DNA): TGCGCCAGCAGATGGACGGTGAACACTGAAGCTTTCTTT.

The CDR3 DNA reads as TGCAGCGCTGTACCCCGGGAGGGTTCGACCAAAAACATTCAGTACTTC. It codes for CSAVPREGSTKNIQYF. V is TRBV29-1 and J is TRBJ2-4; 8 nucleotides match TRBD2. Unmatched junction bases numbered 13, after V lost 7 bases and J lost 2 bases. The CDR3 is 16 residues long. The germline V gene encodes CDR1 SQVTM and CDR2 ANQGSEA.

The rearrangement uses TRBV6-5 and TRBJ2-3, with 10 bases that match TRBD2. Germline CDR1 reads MNHEY; CDR2 reads SVGAGI. The CDR3 sequence is 15 residues long. Losses at the gene ends were 5 bases for V and 5 bases for J; bases not matched to a gene: 7. CDR3 nucleotide sequence: TGTGCCAGCAGTCAAGCGGGGGGGCCCGGAGATACGCAGTATTTT. Translated: CASSQAGGPGDTQYF.

This clonotype was seen repeatedly, ten times or more. The chain employs TRBV6-5 and TRBJ2-7, with 9 bases matching TRBD2. The germline V gene has CDR1 MNHEY and CDR2 SVGAGI. J was trimmed by 2 bases and V by 6 bases; bases with no gene match: 2. CDR3 length: 13 amino acids. Here the CDR3 DNA reads TGTGCCAGCAGGGGACTAGCCACCTACGAGCAGTACTTC. This codes for CASRGLATYEQYF.

This chain joins TRBV6-1 and TRBJ1-5, with TRBD1 matching 7 bases. The CDR3 is 14 amino acids. From germline, CDR1 is MNHNS and CDR2 SASEGT. The ends lost 7 bases at V and 6 bases at J; junction bases unmatched: 9. CDR3 sequence (DNA): TGTGCCAGCACTCCGGGACAGAGGAGTCAGCCCCAGCATTTT. Translated: CASTPGQRSQPQHF.

This clonotype was detected only a few times. The rearrangement links TRBV6-5 to TRBJ2-2; maybe TRBD1 (5 bases). Germline CDR1 and CDR2: MNHEY and SVGAGI. Trimming removed 5 bases from V and 9 bases from J, with 13 bases in between. This CDR3 region has 13 residues. In nucleotides, the CDR3 is TGTGCCAGCAGTCTCCAGACAGAACGGGAGCTGTTTTTT. It specifies CASSLQTERELFF.

The gene calls are TRBV7-9 and TRBJ2-7, with 9 positions matching TRBD1. Germline CDR1 SEHNR, CDR2 FQNEAQ (reference sequence). CDR3 length: 14 residues. The V and J ends lost 4 bases and 2 bases, in that order; junction bases with no gene match: 3. The CDR3 protein is CASSSGTGTYEQYF. CDR3 DNA: TGTGCCAGCAGCTCCGGGACAGGGACCTACGAGCAGTACTTC.

This clonotype showed up many times. CDR3 in amino acids: CSASPGLSSYEQYF. The CDR3 region has the DNA TGCAGTGCTAGTCCGGGCCTTAGCTCCTACGAGCAGTACTTC. The rearrangement uses TRBV20-1 and TRBJ2-7; D uncertain. The germline V gene encodes CDR1 DFQATT and CDR2 SNEGSKA (reference sequence). This CDR3 is built from 14 residues. V lost 3 bases and J lost 0, with 12 bases in between.

The chain combines TRBV20-1 with TRBJ2-3, with D possibly being TRBD1 (6 bases). The germline V and J ends were trimmed by 0 bases and 0 bases, with 13 bases remaining between them. The length of the CDR3 is 16 residues. The germline V gene encodes CDR1 DFQATT and CDR2 SNEGSKA (reference sequence). The CDR3, as DNA: TGCAGTGCTAGAGATGCTAGGGGGAGAAGCACAGATACGCAGTATTTT. Its translation is CSARDARGRSTDTQYF.

J is TRBJ1-5 and V is TRBV6-5; TRBD1 matches at 7 bases. The CDR3 has 15 amino acids. Germline values: CDR1 MNHEY, CDR2 SVGAGI. With 2 bases clipped from V and 7 bases from J, the junction kept 8 bases outside the gene matches. DNA of the CDR3: TGTGCCAGCAGTTACCGGACAGGTGGTGTACAGCCCCAGCATTTT. Translation gives CASSYRTGGVQPQHF.

The V and J genes are TRBV6-5 and TRBJ1-6; D might be TRBD1 (5 bases). Per the germline V gene, CDR1 is MNHEY and CDR2 is SVGAGI. CDR3 length: 16 residues. V lost 6 bases, J lost 11 bases, and 23 bases lay in between. CDR3 in DNA: TGTGCCAGCAGATCGAGTAAGGGGAAACCTTTGGCACCCCTCCACTTT. This codes for CASRSSKGKPLAPLHF.

This clonotype was picked up many times. This sequence joins TRBV11-3 and TRBJ1-2; weak D call: TRBD1 (5 bases). CDR1 and CDR2 (germline): SGHNT, YENEEA. The CDR3 totals 13 residues. V was pared by 7 bases and J by 3 bases, with 12 bases between. The CDR3 DNA follows: TGTGCCAGCACGCAGGGTCCCCACTATGGCTACACCTTC. Its protein product is CASTQGPHYGYTF.

V is TRBV24-1 and J is TRBJ1-1, with no clear D. The V end lost 6 bases, the J end lost 1 base, and 8 bases lay between the germline ends. The CDR3 is 13 residues long. Germline CDR1 reads KGHDR; CDR2 reads SFDVKD. In nucleotides, the CDR3 is TGTGCCACCAGTAGGGCGGCGAACACTGAAGCTTTCTTT. Amino acids: CATSRAANTEAFF.

This clonotype has a count of ten or more. The CDR3 reads CASSFRDRGQEQYF. The CDR3 DNA follows: TGTGCCAGCAGCTTCCGGGACAGGGGCCAAGAGCAGTACTTC. The chain employs TRBV5-4 and TRBJ2-7, with 10 bases matching TRBD1. After removal of 2 bases from V and 7 bases from J, the junction contained 6 bases not matched to a gene. Germline CDR1 and CDR2: SGHNT and YYREEE (reference sequence). This CDR3 region has 14 residues.

This clonotype was observed many times. The chain couples TRBV4-3 to TRBJ1-6, with 9 bases aligning to TRBD1. The V segment lost 4 bases and the J segment 4 bases; nucleotides outside the gene matches: 5. From germline, CDR1 is LGHNA and CDR2 YSLEER. The CDR3 covers 16 residues. The CDR3 sequence: CASSRGTGIYNSPLHF. DNA of the CDR3: TGCGCCAGCAGCCGAGGGACAGGGATTTATAATTCACCCCTCCACTTT.

Turning to this clonotype: This clone may be a read error of a much larger clone one base away. V usage is TRBV19 and J usage is TRBJ1-5, with 10 bases that match TRBD1. Looked up from germline, CDR1 is LNHDA and CDR2 is SQIVND (reference sequence). The CDR3 has 18 residues. The CDR3: CASSIAPLAGQGNQPPHF. The DNA of the CDR3 is TGTGCCAGTAGTATAGCCCCCCTTGCGGGACAGGGGAATCAGCCCCCGCATTTT.